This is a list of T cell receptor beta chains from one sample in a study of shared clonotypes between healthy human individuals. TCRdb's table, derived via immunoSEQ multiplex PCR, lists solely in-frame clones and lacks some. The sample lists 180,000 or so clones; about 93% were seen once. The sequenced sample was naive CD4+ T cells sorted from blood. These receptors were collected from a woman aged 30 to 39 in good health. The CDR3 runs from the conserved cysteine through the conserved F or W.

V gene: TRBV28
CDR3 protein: CASSWGHGTYEQYF

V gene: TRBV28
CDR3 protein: CASSLYRGSANYGYTF

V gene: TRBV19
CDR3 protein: CASSRQGWHEQYF

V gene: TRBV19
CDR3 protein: CASSRANYGYTF

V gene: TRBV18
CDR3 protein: CASSPLDKYPSTDTQYF

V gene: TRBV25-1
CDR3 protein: CASSESVATEAFF

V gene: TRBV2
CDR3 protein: CASSLLAAGKFF

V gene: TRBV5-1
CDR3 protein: CASSETGGYEQYF

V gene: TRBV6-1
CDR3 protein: CASSETSGRAGELFF

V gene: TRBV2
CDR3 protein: CASNRVSLDTQYF

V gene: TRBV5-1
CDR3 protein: CASSPGTSGSLEQYF

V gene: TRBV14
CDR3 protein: CASRETGTGGSYEQYF

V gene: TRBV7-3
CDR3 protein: CASSQGQGNTGEQYF

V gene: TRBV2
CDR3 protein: CASNRTPNEKLFF

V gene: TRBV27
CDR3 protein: CASSPGIQETQYF

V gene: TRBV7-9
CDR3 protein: CASSSTRGMNTEAFF

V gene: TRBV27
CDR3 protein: CASSPPPGTTSTDTQYF

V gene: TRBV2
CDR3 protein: CASSVRSLAHYEQYF

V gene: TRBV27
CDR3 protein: CASNPRGRGPEAFF

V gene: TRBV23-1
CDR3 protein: CASSQEEVLPTDTQYF

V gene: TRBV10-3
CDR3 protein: CAISEGRRDSGYEQYF

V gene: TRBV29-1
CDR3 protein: CSVGPTSTDTQYF

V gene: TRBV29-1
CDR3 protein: CSVDIGRGTGYTF

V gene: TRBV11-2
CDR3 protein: CASSFPGGYEQYF

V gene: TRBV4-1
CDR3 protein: CASSQLRASGATDTQYF

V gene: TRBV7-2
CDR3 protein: CASSPNGKQGGEQYF

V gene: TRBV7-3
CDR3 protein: CASSRAGRRGETQYF

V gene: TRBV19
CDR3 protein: CASSYRTANLPQHF

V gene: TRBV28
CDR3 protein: CASSLPGTETHSEYEQYF

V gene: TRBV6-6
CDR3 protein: CASSPRQGSEQFF

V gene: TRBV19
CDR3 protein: CASKEGWDTEAFF

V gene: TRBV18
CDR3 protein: CASSPGQGSEQYF

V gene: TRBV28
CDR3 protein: CASREGQGGGGYTF

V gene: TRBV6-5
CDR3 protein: CASREKTGTRHEQYF

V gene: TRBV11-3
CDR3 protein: CASSLAGVNEQFF

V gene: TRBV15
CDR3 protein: CATSRQREGRTDTQYF

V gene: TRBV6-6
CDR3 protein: CASQHRGSTNEKLFF

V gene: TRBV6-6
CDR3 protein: CASSLGQGGTEAFF

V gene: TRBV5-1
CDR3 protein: CASSVGGQETQYF

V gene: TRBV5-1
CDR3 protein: CASSFSGQAVTEAFF

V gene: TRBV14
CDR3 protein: CASSQIGANVLTF

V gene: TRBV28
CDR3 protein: CASRQGSSPLHF

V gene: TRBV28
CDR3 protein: CASSGLAGEQYF

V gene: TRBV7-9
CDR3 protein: CASMGQRTNYGYTF

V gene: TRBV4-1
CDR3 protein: CASSQLLNRGNQPQHF

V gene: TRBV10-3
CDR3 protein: CAITGQVNQPQHF

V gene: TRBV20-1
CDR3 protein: CSVRINEKLFF

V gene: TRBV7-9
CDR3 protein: CASSLGQDNEKLFF

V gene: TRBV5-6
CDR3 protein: CASTPWLAGGWDEQFF

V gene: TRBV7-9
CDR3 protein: CASSLQGRGYNEQFF

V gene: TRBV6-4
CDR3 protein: CASSDRDSYEPQHF

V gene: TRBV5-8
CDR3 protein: CASSMAAVPISANEKLFF

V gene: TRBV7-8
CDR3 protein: CASSLSRGSYEQYF

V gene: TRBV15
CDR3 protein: CATSGGTSGSVDEQYF

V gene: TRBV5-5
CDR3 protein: CASTLGWTGASYEQYF

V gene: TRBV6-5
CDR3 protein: CASSPGASTKNIQYF

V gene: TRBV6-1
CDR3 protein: CASSGDRGEAYEQYF

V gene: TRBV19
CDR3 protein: CATTGGTDTQYF

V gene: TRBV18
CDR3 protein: CASSHTLEWADTQYF

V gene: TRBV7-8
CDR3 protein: CASSLTGGRAWREQYF